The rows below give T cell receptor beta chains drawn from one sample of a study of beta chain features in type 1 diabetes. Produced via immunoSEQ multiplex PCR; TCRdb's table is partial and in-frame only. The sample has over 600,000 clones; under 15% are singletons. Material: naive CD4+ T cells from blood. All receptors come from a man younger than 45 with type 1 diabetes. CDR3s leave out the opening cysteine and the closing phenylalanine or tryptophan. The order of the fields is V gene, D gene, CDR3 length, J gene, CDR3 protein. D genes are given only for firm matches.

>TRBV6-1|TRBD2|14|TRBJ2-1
ASSEASSGGKDEQF
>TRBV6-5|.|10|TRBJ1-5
ASLGGEQPQH
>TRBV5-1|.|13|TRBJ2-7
ASSSQGSSSYEQY
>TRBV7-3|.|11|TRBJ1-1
ASSLGAPTEAF
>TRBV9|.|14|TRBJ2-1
ASSVGGGSSYNEQF
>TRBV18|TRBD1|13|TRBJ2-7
ASSIPGQGTYEQY
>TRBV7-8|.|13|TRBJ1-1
ASSFQGLRSAEAF
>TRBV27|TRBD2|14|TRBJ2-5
ASSRGLAGGQETQY
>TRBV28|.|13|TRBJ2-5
ASMAPQGVGETQY
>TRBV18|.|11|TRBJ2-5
ASSPTGEETQY
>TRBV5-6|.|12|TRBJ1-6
ASSLVRGNSPLH
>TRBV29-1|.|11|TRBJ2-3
SVVGGGTDTQY
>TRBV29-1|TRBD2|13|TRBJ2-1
SVLGLAGGGNEQF
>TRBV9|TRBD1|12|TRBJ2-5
ASSESTGTETQY
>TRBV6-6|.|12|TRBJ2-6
ASEDSSGANVLT
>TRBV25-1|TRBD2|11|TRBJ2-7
ATTRGDDYEQY
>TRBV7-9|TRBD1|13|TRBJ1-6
ASTSRTGPNSPLH
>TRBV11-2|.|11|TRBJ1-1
ASSPGQNTEAF
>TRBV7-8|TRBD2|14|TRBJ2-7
ASSLSGGARSYEQY
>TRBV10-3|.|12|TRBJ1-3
AIRGGVSGNTIY
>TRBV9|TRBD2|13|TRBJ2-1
ASSALAGGLDEQF
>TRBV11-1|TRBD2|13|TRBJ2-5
ASSLSGGYQETQY
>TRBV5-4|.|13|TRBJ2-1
ASTPTKSSYNEQF
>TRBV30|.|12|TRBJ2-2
AWSVRVYTGELF
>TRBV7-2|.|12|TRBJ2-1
ASSFWGLMGEQF
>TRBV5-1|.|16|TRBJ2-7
ASSLTRSRVGSSYEQY
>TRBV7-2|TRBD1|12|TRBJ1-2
ASSRGQGRDGYT
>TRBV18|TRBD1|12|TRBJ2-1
ASSPRTGQNEQF
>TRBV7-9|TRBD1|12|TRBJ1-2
ASAPGQNNYGYT
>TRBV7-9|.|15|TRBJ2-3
ASSLTDSWGGTDTQY
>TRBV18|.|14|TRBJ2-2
ASSPVPGQDTGELF
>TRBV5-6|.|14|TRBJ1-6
ASSLDSGRTNSPLH
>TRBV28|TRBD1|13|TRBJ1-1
ASSSSGTGGLRAF
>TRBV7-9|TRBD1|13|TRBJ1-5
ASSLGTGAIQPQH
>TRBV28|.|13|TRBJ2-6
ASSASSSGANVLT
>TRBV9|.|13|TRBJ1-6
ASSDGRDGISPLH
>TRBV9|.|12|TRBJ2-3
ASSASISTDTQY
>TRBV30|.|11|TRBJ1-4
AWSEGRAEKLF
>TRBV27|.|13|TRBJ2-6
ASSSRGVGANVLT
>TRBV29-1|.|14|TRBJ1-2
SVTTFPGVQGYGYT
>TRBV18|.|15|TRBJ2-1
ASSPLAMGLSYNEQF
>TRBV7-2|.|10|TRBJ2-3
ASSRDTDTQY
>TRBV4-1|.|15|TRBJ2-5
ASSQAPGTETKETQY
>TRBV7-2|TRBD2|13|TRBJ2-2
ASLPAGGYTGELF
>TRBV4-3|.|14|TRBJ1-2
ASSQGRGRTNYGYT
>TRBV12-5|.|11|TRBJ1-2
ASGLPTNYGYT
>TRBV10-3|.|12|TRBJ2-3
AITPDRSTDTQY
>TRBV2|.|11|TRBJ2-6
ASAFSGANVLT
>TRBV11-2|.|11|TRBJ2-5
ASSLGLRETQY
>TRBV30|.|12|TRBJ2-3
AWRIASYTDTQY